Shown below are 18 T cell receptor beta chains from a single sample sequenced in a study of T-cell memory formation after mild COVID-19. TCRdb re-called the 5' RACE reads through MiXCR, storing one row per CDR3 protein. Among 250,000 to 350,000 distinct CDR3 sequences listed, 15% to 20% were seen once. The sample consisted of PBMCs or a T cell subset sorted from them (not recorded which). The source is a man aged 18-30 years who had mild COVID-19 (a few samples of this study predate the infection). Cell type and time point are not known.

This clonotype appeared many times. As DNA, the CDR3 is TGTGCCAGCAGTTACCCCCCCGGGGAGCTGTTTTTT. Translating gives CASSYPPGELFF. This chain connects TRBV6-2 or TRBV6-3 to TRBJ2-2; the D is unclear. The CDR3 contains 12 residues. Germline CDR1 is MNHEY and CDR2 is SVGEGT. The V and J ends lost 2 bases and 6 bases respectively, with 4 bases between them.

The chain combines TRBV2 with TRBJ2-1, with 7 bases matching TRBD2. This CDR3 is 14 amino acids long. Per the germline V gene, CDR1 is SNHLY and CDR2 is FYNNEI. V shed 10 bases, J shed 5 bases, and the junction held 11 bases outside the gene matches. CDR3 residues: CATTRWLADNEQFF. CDR3 coding DNA: TGTGCCACCACCCGGTGGCTAGCGGACAATGAGCAGTTCTTC.

The table lists this clonotype with a few counts. The chain is built from TRBV7-2 and TRBJ1-4; D call uncertain. Trimming removed 4 bases at V and 0 bases at J, with 12 bases between. The CDR3 runs 16 residues. Germline CDR1 and CDR2: SGHTA and FQGNSA. The CDR3 nucleotides read TGTGCCAGCAGCTCAGAGAAGTTTGCAACTAATGAAAAACTGTTTTTT. It specifies CASSSEKFATNEKLFF.

The chain combines TRBV2 with TRBJ1-4; D is undetermined. Germline CDR1 and CDR2: SNHLY and FYNNEI. This CDR3 is 11 amino acids long. V was trimmed by 6 bases and J by 12 bases, leaving 11 bases between them. The CDR3 DNA reads as TGTGCCAGCAGGGCGGCCCGAGAACTGTTTTTT. Its translation: CASRAARELFF.

This clonotype was detected ten times or more. The CDR3 spells CASTLYNEQFF. DNA of the CDR3: TGTGCCTCGACCCTCTACAATGAGCAGTTCTTC. The chain uses TRBV30 and TRBJ2-1; D unresolved. CDR3 length: 11 residues. CDR1 and CDR2 (germline): GTSNPN, SVGIG (reference sequence). Trimming removed 7 bases from V and 3 bases from J, with 7 bases in between. Full variable domain (rest looked up from reference TRBV30 and TRBJ2-1): SQTIHQWPATLVQPVGSPLSLECTVEGTSNPNLYWYRQAAGRGLQLLFYSVGIGQISSEVPQNLSASRPQDRQFILSSKKLLLSDSGFYLCASTLYNEQFFGPGTRLTVL.

The chain links TRBV18 to TRBJ1-4; D gene unclear. The CDR3 extends over 12 amino acids. Germline V lookup: CDR1 KGHSH, CDR2 LQKENI. V shed 6 bases and J shed 7 bases, with 9 bases lying between them. DNA for the CDR3: TGTGCCAGCTCCACGCCGCCTGAAAAACTGTTTTTT. Translating gives CASSTPPEKLFF.

J is TRBJ2-5 and V is TRBV9; TRBD2 matches at 7 bases. Germline lookup yields CDR1 SGDLS and CDR2 YYNGEE. With 2 bases clipped from V and 5 bases from J, the junction kept 12 bases outside the gene matches. The CDR3 sequence is 16 residues long. The CDR3 loop reads CASSVFPGLVAETQYF. In DNA, the CDR3 is TGTGCCAGCAGCGTTTTCCCTGGACTAGTCGCGGAGACCCAGTACTTC.

This clonotype appeared many times. The chain links TRBV6-1 to TRBJ2-7, with D uncertain. V lost 7 bases to trimming and J lost 2 bases, with 12 bases between them. This CDR3 comprises 13 residues. CDR1 and CDR2 (germline): MNHNS, SASEGT. The CDR3 region has the DNA TGTGCCAGCAACAGCCCGGCCACCTACGAGCAGTACGTC. Its protein is CASNSPATYEQYV.

CDR3 sequence reads: CASSQGRASSYNEQFF. As DNA, the CDR3 is TGCGCCAGCAGCCAAGGTCGAGCGAGCTCCTACAATGAGCAGTTCTTC. The gene calls are TRBV4-1 and TRBJ2-1; D gene ambiguous. The CDR3 spans 16 residues. The V and J ends lost 1 base and 0 bases respectively, with 10 bases between them. Germline V lookup: CDR1 MGHRA, CDR2 YSYEKL.

At least ten counts were recorded for this clonotype. The CDR3 is CASRQLNQPQHF. In DNA form, the CDR3 reads TGTGCCAGCAGACAGCTTAATCAGCCCCAGCATTTT. The chain employs TRBV6-1 and TRBJ1-5; D is ambiguous. V gave up 6 bases and J gave up 4 bases, with 7 bases separating them. Germline lookup yields CDR1 MNHNS and CDR2 SASEGT. This CDR3 has 12 residues.

A few counts support this clonotype. The V gene is TRBV24-1, the J gene TRBJ1-1; D possibly corresponds to TRBD1 (5 bases). There are 14 residues in the CDR3. The germline V and J ends were trimmed by 6 bases and 2 bases, with 12 bases remaining between them. Per germline, CDR1 KGHDR and CDR2 SFDVKD. The CDR3 coding sequence is TGTGCCACCAGTAACTCAGGGCTTAACACTGAAGCTTTCTTT. It is translated as CATSNSGLNTEAFF.

The chain joins TRBV7-8 to TRBJ2-5; D may be TRBD2 (7 bases). Deletions cut 0 bases from V and 7 bases from J, with 21 bases between. The CDR3 spans 17 residues. Germline CDR1 is SGHVS and CDR2 is FQNEAQ. The CDR3 here is CASSLAIRRGGRGTQYF. The CDR3 DNA sequence: TGTGCCAGCAGCTTAGCGATACGGAGGGGGGGGCGTGGGACCCAGTACTTC.

This rearrangement joins TRBV2 to TRBJ1-2; 11 nucleotides line up with TRBD1. The CDR3 extends over 15 amino acids. The V gene's germline CDR1 is SNHLY and CDR2 FYNNEI. V gave up 6 bases and J gave up 3 bases; unmatched junction bases: 6. Here the CDR3 reads CASRDRGLLYYGYTF. CDR3 coding DNA: TGTGCCAGCAGGGACAGGGGGCTGTTATACTATGGCTACACCTTC. Together with reference TRBV2 and TRBJ1-2, the CDR3 gives the full variable domain: EPEVTQTPSHQVTQMGQEVILRCVPISNHLYFYWYRQILGQKVEFLVSFYNNEISEKSEIFDDQFSVERPDGSNFTLKIRSTKLEDSAMYFCASRDRGLLYYGYTFGSGTRLTVV.

The chain employs TRBV4-3 and TRBJ2-1, with 8 bases identical to TRBD1. The CDR3 is 17 residues long. Germline V gives CDR1 LGHNA, CDR2 YSLEER. The V gene end was trimmed by 4 bases and the J gene end by 3 bases; junction bases not matched to a gene: 11. CDR3 DNA sequence: TGCGCCAGCAGCCGCCCAGCTCGCGGACAGGGCTACAATGAGCAGTTCTTC. Translation: CASSRPARGQGYNEQFF.

This clonotype was seen ten or more times. This rearrangement joins TRBV12-3 or TRBV12-4 to TRBJ2-5; D might be TRBD1 or TRBD2, each matching 5 bases. There are 15 residues in the CDR3. V lost 5 bases, J lost 7 bases, and 20 bases lay in between. The CDR3 nucleotides are TGTGCCAGCAGTCCTACCCGGGGCCCCGGATCGACCCAGTACTTC. This gives the protein CASSPTRGPGSTQYF.

There are a few counts of this clonotype. This sequence joins TRBV5-1 and TRBJ2-1, with unresolved D. With 3 bases removed from V and 5 bases from J, the gap between germline ends came to 3 bases. Germline loops: CDR1 SGHRS, CDR2 YFSETQ. The CDR3 has 11 amino acids. The CDR3 protein is CASSSDNEQFF. CDR3 bases: TGCGCCAGCAGCTCGGACAATGAGCAGTTCTTC.

This clonotype was counted between two and nine times. The chain links TRBV9 to TRBJ2-5; TRBD2 aligns across 8 bases. Germline CDR1 is SGDLS and CDR2 is YYNGEE. V gave up 6 bases and J gave up 3 bases; unmatched junction bases: 10. The CDR3 is 15 amino acids. The CDR3 protein is CASTPGGSGEETQYF. DNA for the CDR3: TGTGCCAGCACCCCTGGTGGTAGCGGGGAAGAGACCCAGTACTTC.

The chain combines TRBV28 with TRBJ2-2; TRBD1 might be the D (5 bases). CDR1 and CDR2 (germline): MDHEN, SYDVKM. V lost 4 bases and J 5 bases, leaving 14 bases between the germline ends. The length of the CDR3 is 15 residues. The CDR3 region has the DNA TGTGCCAGCAGTTGGGGCCAGCGTGGGACCGGGGAGCTGTTTTTT. Translated: CASSWGQRGTGELFF.